This TCR beta chain originates from a study of beta chain features in type 1 diabetes. The study's findings and limits: A possible short-template PCR bias applies equally to patients and controls. A moderate, significant TCRB CDR3 shortening appeared in type 1 diabetes across four CD4+ subsets.

CDR1 is SGHTS, CDR2 YDEGEE, per germline. This CDR3 contains 17 residues. V lost 4 bases and J lost 1; bases outside the gene matches: 8. Reverse transcription of all isolated RNA meant that expressed TCRB transcripts were sequenced. Only in-frame clones appear in the TCRdb table, and some are missing; sequencing was by immunoSEQ multiplex PCR. Among hundreds of thousands of clones, about 17% were seen once, and the ten largest hold 0.023%. As regards this clone: The target antigen is unknown.

Per donor, one heparinised blood draw averaged around 0.12 L. The TCR was taken from a young woman in good health. The sequencing input was naive CD4+ T cells from blood. This chain uses TRBV5-8 with TRBJ2-6; 7 bases match TRBD1. For the CDR3, the DNA is TGTGCCAGCAGCCGGTACAGGGGTAGGTCTGGGGCCAACGTCCTGACTTTC. Encoded protein: CASSRYRGRSGANVLTF.